The 14 T cell receptor beta chains in this list originate from one sample, sequenced in a study of cytomegalovirus exposure and HLA in healthy donors. PCR employed 60 Vbeta and 13 Jbeta primers. Some clones are missing from TCRdb's copy, which holds only in-frame ones; the method was immunoSEQ multiplex PCR. This table holds some 130,000 clones, 78% found once. What was sequenced was PBMCs. Every receptor here comes from a female donor in good health and CMV-seronegative.

This chain uses TRBV29-1 with TRBJ2-7; possible D gene TRBD2, 5 bases. CDR3 length equals 14 residues. Germline lookup yields CDR1 SQVTM and CDR2 ANQGSEA. V lost 7 bases to trimming and J lost 5 bases, with 21 bases between them. CDR3 DNA sequence: TGCAGCGCCAAACTAGTGAGTTCTTTCCACGAGCAGTACTTC. Protein: CSAKLVSSFHEQYF.

This clone came up a few times. The CDR3 reads CASSDPGLARVYEQYF. Here the CDR3 DNA reads TGTGCCAGCAGCGACCCGGGACTAGCGCGGGTATACGAGCAGTACTTC. The chain links TRBV11-3 to TRBJ2-7; 10 bases are a match to TRBD2. Per the germline V gene, CDR1 is SGHNT and CDR2 is YENEEA. J was trimmed by 4 bases and V by 5 bases; bases with no gene match: 11. The CDR3 runs to 16 residues. The whole variable domain, remainder taken from reference TRBV11-3 and TRBJ2-7, is EAGVVQSPRYKIIEKKQPVAFWCNPISGHNTLYWYLQNLGQGPELLIRYENEEAVDDSQLPKDRFSAERLKGVDSTLKIQPAELGDSAVYLCASSDPGLARVYEQYFGPGTRLTVT.

The gene calls are TRBV30 and TRBJ2-6; D might be TRBD1 (6 bases). Trimming removed 3 bases from V and 0 bases from J, with 15 bases in between. The germline V gene encodes CDR1 GTSNPN and CDR2 SVGIG (reference sequence). The CDR3 has 17 amino acids. Written as DNA, the CDR3 is TGTGCCTGGAGAAGGAAACAGGGCCGCTCTGGGGCCAACGTCCTGACTTTC. It yields the protein CAWRRKQGRSGANVLTF.

The V gene is TRBV30, the J gene TRBJ2-5, with TRBD2 as a possible D gene (6 bases). The CDR3 is 14 residues long. V was clipped by 3 bases and J by 11 bases, with 22 bases between them. CDR1 and CDR2 from the germline V gene are GTSNPN and SVGIG (reference sequence). The CDR3 protein is CAWSPGTSGREQYF. The CDR3 DNA is TGTGCCTGGAGCCCCGGGACGTCCGGTCGGGAGCAGTACTTC.

V gene TRBV28 combines with J gene TRBJ2-3; TRBD1 matches 8 bases. This CDR3 contains 15 residues. CDR1 and CDR2 (germline): MDHEN, SYDVKM. V lost 3 bases and J lost 4; bases outside the gene matches: 6. CDR3 loop: CASSFGRGQPDTQYF. CDR3 DNA: TGTGCCAGCAGTTTCGGCAGGGGGCAGCCAGATACGCAGTATTTT.

J is TRBJ2-3 and V is TRBV5-1; the match to TRBD2 covers 10 bases. Germline lookup yields CDR1 SGHRS and CDR2 YFSETQ. After removal of 1 base from V and 6 bases from J, the junction contained 11 bases not matched to a gene. The CDR3 loop spans 17 amino acids. The CDR3 sequence: CASSLRSSGSGADTQYF. In DNA form, the CDR3 reads TGCGCCAGCAGCTTGAGGTCTAGCGGGAGTGGGGCGGATACGCAGTATTTT.

This chain joins TRBV28 and TRBJ1-4; 8 bases are shared with TRBD1. With V trimmed by 5 bases and J by 6 bases, 5 bases remained unmatched. Germline V gives CDR1 MDHEN, CDR2 SYDVKM. The CDR3 extends over 14 amino acids. This chain's CDR3 is CASSPGGWDEKLFF. CDR3 nucleotides: TGTGCCAGCAGTCCAGGGGGCTGGGATGAAAAACTGTTTTTT.

The chain has TRBV14 and TRBJ2-2; 8 bases are a match to TRBD2. CDR1 is SGHDN, CDR2 FVKESK, per germline. CDR3 length: 15 residues. J lost 5 bases, V lost 1 base, and 3 bases had no gene match. The CDR3 loop is CASSQVVAGTGELFF. The CDR3 DNA is TGTGCCAGCAGCCAAGTAGTAGCGGGGACCGGGGAGCTGTTTTTT. The full variable domain, in which reference TRBV14 and TRBJ2-2 provide the parts outside the CDR3, is EAGVTQFPSHSVIEKGQTVTLRCDPISGHDNLYWYRRVMGKEIKFLLHFVKESKQDESGMPNNRFLAERTGGTYSTLKVQPAELEDSGVYFCASSQVVAGTGELFFGEGSRLTVL.

Only one count was recorded for this clone. The rearrangement joins TRBV7-8 to TRBJ2-3, with TRBD2 matching 10 bases. This CDR3 has 16 amino acids. Germline V CDR1 and CDR2: SGHVS, FQNEAQ. V shed 3 bases, J shed 2 bases, and the junction held 5 bases outside the gene matches. The CDR3 nucleotides are TGTGCCAGCAGCTTCCTAGCGGGAGTACTCACAGATACGCAGTATTTT. The encoded protein is CASSFLAGVLTDTQYF.

The rearrangement uses TRBV5-8 and TRBJ1-2; 7 bases match TRBD1. The CDR3 runs 12 residues. Germline V gene data show CDR1 as SGHTS and CDR2 as YDEGEE. J was trimmed by 3 bases and V by 4 bases; bases with no gene match: 0. CDR3 sequence (DNA): TGTGCCAGCAGCCAGGGGGACTATGGCTACACCTTC. It is translated as CASSQGDYGYTF.

V is TRBV9 and J is TRBJ2-1, with TRBD2 identical over 9 bases. The V gene's germline CDR1 is SGDLS and CDR2 YYNGEE. V trimming: 0 bases; J trimming: 4 bases; junction bases outside the gene matches: 14. The CDR3 has 19 amino acids. CDR3 sequence: CASSVGGRGDTRGYNEQFF. The CDR3 DNA reads as TGTGCCAGCAGCGTAGGCGGGAGGGGCGACACACGGGGTTACAATGAGCAGTTCTTC.

The V gene is TRBV30, the J gene TRBJ1-5; 9 positions agree with TRBD1. CDR1 is GTSNPN, CDR2 SVGIG, per germline (reference sequence). CDR3 length equals 16 residues. V trimming: 1 base; J trimming: 1 base; junction bases outside the gene matches: 5. CDR3 bases: TGTGCCTGGAGTGCGACCGGGACAGGGAGCAATCAGCCCCAGCATTTT. Its translation: CAWSATGTGSNQPQHF.

The genes are TRBV4-3 and TRBJ1-1, with 7 nucleotides matching TRBD1. CDR1 and CDR2 (germline): LGHNA, YSLEER. This CDR3 comprises 13 residues. The V and J ends lost 8 bases and 0 bases, in that order; junction bases with no gene match: 3. The chain's CDR3 is CASGTVMNTEAFF. CDR3 nucleotides: TGCGCCAGCGGGACAGTTATGAACACTGAAGCTTTCTTT.

The CDR3 DNA reads as TGTGCCAGCGGGTTAGCGGGCCCGTACAATGAGCAGTTCTTC. Translating gives CASGLAGPYNEQFF. The chain links TRBV6-5 to TRBJ2-1; TRBD2 aligns across 7 bases. This CDR3 is 14 amino acids long. From germline, CDR1 is MNHEY and CDR2 SVGAGI. Trimming cost V 8 bases and J 4 bases; bases outside gene matches: 8.